The source of this T cell receptor beta chain is a study of blood T cell repertoires in COVID-19. Looking at the study overall: T cells, B-cell-depleted T cells, or PBMCs provided the cDNA or gDNA that served as material.

V was clipped by 7 bases and J by 1 base, with 16 bases between them. This CDR3 comprises 15 residues. Per germline, CDR1 SGHVS and CDR2 FNYEAQ. Sequencing used immunoSEQ multiplex PCR; TCRdb keeps in-frame clones, though not all of them. Of 110,000 or so clones in the sample, around 83% were seen once. This receptor was identified in a woman aged 55-70 years with COVID-19, enrolled during active disease. The sample was peripheral blood. The V gene is TRBV7-6, the J gene TRBJ1-1; D possibly corresponds to TRBD1 (6 bases). CDR3 residues: CASTPAGGRNTEAFF. As DNA, the CDR3 is TGTGCCAGCACCCCAGCCGGGGGGCGGAACACTGAAGCTTTCTTT.